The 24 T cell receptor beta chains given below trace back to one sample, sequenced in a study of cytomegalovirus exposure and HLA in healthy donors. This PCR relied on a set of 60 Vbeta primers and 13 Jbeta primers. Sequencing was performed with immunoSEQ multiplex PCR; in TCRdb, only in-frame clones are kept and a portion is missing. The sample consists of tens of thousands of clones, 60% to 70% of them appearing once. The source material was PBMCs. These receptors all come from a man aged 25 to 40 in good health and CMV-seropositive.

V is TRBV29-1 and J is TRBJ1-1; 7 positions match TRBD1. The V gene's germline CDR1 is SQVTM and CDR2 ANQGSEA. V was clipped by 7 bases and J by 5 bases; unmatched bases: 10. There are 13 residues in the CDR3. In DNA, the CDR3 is TGCAGCGGGCGACAGGGAGATGGAACTGAAGCTTTCTTT. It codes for CSGRQGDGTEAFF. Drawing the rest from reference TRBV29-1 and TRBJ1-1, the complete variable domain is SAVISQKPSRDICQRGTSLTIQCQVDSQVTMMFWYRQQPGQSLTLIATANQGSEATYESGFVIDKFPISRPNLTFSTLTVSNMSPEDSSIYLCSGRQGDGTEAFFGQGTRLTVV.

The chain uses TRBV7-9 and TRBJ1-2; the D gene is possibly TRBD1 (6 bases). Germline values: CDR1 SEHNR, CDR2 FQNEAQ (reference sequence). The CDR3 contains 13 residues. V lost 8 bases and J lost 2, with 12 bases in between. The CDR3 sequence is CASGMDRNYGYTF. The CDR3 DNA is TGTGCCAGCGGGATGGACAGAAACTATGGCTACACCTTC.

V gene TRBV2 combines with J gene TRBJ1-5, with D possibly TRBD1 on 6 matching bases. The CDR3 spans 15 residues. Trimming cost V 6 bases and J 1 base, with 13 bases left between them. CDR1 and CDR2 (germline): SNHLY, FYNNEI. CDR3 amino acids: CASRVRGGSNQPQHF. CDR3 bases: TGTGCCAGCAGGGTGAGGGGGGGAAGCAATCAGCCCCAGCATTTT.

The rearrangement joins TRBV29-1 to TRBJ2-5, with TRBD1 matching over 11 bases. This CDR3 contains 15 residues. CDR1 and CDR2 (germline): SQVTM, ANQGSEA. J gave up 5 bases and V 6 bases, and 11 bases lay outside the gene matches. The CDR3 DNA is TGCAGCGTAGACCCCGGGACAGGGGGGTGGGAGACCCAGTACTTC. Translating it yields CSVDPGTGGWETQYF.

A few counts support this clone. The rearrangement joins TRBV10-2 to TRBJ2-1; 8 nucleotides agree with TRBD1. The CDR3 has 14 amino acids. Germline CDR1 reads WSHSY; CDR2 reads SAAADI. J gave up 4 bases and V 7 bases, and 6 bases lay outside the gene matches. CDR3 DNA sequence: TGCGCCAGCACAGGACAGGGAATATACAATGAGCAGTTCTTC. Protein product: CASTGQGIYNEQFF.

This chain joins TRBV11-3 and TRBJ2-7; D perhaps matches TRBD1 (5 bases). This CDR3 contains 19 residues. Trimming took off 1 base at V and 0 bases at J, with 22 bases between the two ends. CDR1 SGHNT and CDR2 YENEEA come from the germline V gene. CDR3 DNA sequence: TGTGCCAGCAGCTTAGCCCTAGGCAGGGCCTACTCGAGCTCCTACGAGCAGTACTTC. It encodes CASSLALGRAYSSSYEQYF.

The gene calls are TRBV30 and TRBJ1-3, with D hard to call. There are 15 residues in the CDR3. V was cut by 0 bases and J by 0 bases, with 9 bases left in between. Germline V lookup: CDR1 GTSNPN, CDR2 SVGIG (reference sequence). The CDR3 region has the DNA TGTGCCTGGAGTGTACCGGGTTCCTCTGGAAACACCATATATTTT. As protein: CAWSVPGSSGNTIYF.

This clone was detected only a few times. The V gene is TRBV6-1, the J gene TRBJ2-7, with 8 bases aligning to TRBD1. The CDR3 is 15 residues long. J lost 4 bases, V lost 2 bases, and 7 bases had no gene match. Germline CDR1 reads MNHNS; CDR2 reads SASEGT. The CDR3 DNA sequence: TGTGCCAGCAGTGAAACCGGGACAGGAGCGTACGAGCAGTACTTC. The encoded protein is CASSETGTGAYEQYF.

CDR3 in amino acids: CASSYSGGEEKLFF. The CDR3 DNA follows: TGTGCCAGCAGTTACTCCGGGGGAGAAGAAAAACTGTTTTTT. This sequence joins TRBV6-5 and TRBJ1-4, with a possible D match to TRBD1 (5 bases). The germline CDR1 and CDR2 sequences are MNHEY and SVGAGI. Trimming removed 0 bases from V and 8 bases from J, with 10 bases in between. The CDR3 length is 14 residues.

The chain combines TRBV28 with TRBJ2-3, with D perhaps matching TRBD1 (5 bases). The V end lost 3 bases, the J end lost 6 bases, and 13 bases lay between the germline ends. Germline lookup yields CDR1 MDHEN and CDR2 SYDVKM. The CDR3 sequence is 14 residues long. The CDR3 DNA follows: TGTGCCAGCAGTTTTGCGTCGAACAGGGATACGCAGTATTTT. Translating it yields CASSFASNRDTQYF.

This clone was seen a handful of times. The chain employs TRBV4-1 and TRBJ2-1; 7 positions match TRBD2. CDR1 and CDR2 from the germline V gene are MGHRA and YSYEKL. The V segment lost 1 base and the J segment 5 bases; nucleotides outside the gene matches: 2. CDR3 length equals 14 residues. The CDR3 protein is CASSQAGGNNEQFF. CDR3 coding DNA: TGCGCCAGCAGCCAAGCGGGGGGTAACAATGAGCAGTTCTTC.

The CDR3 sequence is CASSLAERGRTEAFF. The CDR3 nucleotides read TGTGCCAGCAGCTTAGCGGAGAGGGGGCGGACTGAAGCTTTCTTT. The chain is built from TRBV7-9 and TRBJ1-1; 7 bases are shared with TRBD1. Germline-derived CDR1 and CDR2 are SEHNR and FQNEAQ (reference sequence). Trimming at V came to 0 bases and at J to 5 bases, leaving 6 bases not matched to a gene. CDR3 length equals 15 residues.

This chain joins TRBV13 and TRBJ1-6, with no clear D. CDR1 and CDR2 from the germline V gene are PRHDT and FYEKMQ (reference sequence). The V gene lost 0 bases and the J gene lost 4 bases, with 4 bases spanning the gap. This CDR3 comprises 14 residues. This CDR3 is CASSLGLYNSPLHF. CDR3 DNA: TGTGCCAGCAGCTTAGGCCTGTATAATTCACCCCTCCACTTT.

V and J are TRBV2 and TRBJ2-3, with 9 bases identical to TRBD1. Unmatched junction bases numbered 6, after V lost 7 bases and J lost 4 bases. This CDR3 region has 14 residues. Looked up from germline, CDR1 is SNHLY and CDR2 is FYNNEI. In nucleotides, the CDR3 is TGTGCCAGCATGGGACAGGGATCGTCAGATACGCAGTATTTT. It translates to CASMGQGSSDTQYF.

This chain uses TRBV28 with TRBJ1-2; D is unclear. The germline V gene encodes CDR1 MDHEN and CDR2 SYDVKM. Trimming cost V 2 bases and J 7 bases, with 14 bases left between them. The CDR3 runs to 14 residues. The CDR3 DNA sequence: TGTGCCAGCAGTTTAGGAGGGAGGACTACTGGCTACACCTTC. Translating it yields CASSLGGRTTGYTF.

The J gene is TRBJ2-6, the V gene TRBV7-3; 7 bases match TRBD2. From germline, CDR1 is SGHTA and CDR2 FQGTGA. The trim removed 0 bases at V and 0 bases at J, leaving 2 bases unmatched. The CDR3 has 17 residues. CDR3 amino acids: CASSLTGGSSGANVLTF. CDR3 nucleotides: TGTGCCAGCAGCTTAACTGGCGGGAGCTCTGGGGCCAACGTCCTGACTTTC.

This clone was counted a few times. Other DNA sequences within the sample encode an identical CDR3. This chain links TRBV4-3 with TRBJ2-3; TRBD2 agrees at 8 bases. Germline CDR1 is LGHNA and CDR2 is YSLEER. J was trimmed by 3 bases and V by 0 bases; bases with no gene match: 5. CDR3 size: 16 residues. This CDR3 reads CASSQDLAGGTDTQYF. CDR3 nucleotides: TGCGCCAGCAGCCAAGACCTAGCGGGCGGTACAGATACGCAGTATTTT.

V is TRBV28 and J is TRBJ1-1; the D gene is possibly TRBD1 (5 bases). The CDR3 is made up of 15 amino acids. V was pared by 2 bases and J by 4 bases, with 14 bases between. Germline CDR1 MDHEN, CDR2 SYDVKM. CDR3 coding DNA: TGTGCCAGCAGTTTAAAGCGCGGGGCCGGCACTGAAGCTTTCTTT. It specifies CASSLKRGAGTEAFF.

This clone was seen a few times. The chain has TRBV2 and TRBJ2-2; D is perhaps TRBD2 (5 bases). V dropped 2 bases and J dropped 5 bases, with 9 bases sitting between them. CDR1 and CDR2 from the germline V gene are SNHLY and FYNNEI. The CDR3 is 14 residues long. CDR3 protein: CASSETTRTGELFF. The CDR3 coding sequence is TGTGCCAGCAGTGAAACAACTAGGACCGGGGAGCTGTTTTTT.

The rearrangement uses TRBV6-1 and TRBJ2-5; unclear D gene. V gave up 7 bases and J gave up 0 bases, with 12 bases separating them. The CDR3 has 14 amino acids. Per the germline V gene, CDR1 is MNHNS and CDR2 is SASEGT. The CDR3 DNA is TGTGCCAGCAACGTATGGCAGTACCAAGAGACCCAGTACTTC. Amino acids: CASNVWQYQETQYF.

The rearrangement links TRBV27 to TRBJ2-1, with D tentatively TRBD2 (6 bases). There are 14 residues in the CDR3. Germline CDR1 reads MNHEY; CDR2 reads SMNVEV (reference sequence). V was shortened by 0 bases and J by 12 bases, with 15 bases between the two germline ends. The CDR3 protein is CASSLSEPGLGQFF. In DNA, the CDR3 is TGTGCCAGCAGTTTATCGGAACCGGGACTCGGGCAGTTCTTC.

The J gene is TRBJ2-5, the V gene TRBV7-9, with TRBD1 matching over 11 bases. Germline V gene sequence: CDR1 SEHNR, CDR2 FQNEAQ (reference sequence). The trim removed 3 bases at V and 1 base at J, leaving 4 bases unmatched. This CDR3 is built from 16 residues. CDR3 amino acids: CASSLGQGEFQETQYF. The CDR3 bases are TGTGCCAGCAGCTTGGGACAGGGGGAATTCCAAGAGACCCAGTACTTC.

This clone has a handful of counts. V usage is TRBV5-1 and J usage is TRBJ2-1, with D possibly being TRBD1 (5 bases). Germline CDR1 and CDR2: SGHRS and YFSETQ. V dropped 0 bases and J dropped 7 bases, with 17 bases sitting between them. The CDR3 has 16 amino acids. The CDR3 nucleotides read TGCGCCAGCAGCTTGGGCTTGCGGCAGGGTTATAATGAGCAGTTCTTC. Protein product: CASSLGLRQGYNEQFF.

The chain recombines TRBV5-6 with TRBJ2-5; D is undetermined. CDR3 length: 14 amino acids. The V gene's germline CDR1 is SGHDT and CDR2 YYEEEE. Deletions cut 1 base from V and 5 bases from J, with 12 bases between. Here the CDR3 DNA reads TGTGCCAGCAGCTTGAGTAGCTACCTGGAGACCCAGTACTTC. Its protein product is CASSLSSYLETQYF.